This T cell receptor beta chain was captured in a study of kidney transplant recipient with SARS-CoV-2 infection. A single record per CDR3 protein comes from TCRdb applying MiXCR to the reads. The sample lists approximately 240,000 distinct CDR3 sequences, about 28% seen once, with around 6.8% in the top ten. Turning to this clonotype: A single base separates this from a much larger clone, so it may be a read error.

The CDR3 spans 14 residues. The germline V gene has CDR1 LGHDT and CDR2 YNNKEL (reference sequence). The receptor was isolated from a male patient aged 30 to 39 who had COVID-19 and was a kidney transplant recipient. A subset of T cells may come from the graft donor. The sample here was a blood sample, taken at baseline and between days 110 and 120 from a kidney transplant recipient. This rearrangement joins TRBV3-1 to TRBJ2-1, with a weak D call TRBD2 (5 bases). The CDR3 loop reads CASSQDSALPGHTF. CDR3 coding DNA: TGTGCCAGCAGCCAAGATAGCGCTCTGCCAGGCCACACCTTC.